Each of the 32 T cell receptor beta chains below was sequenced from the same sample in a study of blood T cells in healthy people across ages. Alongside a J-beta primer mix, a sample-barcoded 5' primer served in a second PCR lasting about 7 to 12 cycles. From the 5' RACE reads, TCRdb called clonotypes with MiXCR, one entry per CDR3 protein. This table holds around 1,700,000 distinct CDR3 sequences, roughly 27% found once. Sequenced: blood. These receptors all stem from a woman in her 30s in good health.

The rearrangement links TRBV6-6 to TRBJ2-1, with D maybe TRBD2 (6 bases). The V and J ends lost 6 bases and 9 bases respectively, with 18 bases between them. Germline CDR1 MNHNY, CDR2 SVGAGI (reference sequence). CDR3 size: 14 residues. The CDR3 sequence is CASRPGLYWAEQFF. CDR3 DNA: TGTGCCAGCAGGCCGGGACTCTATTGGGCTGAGCAGTTCTTC.

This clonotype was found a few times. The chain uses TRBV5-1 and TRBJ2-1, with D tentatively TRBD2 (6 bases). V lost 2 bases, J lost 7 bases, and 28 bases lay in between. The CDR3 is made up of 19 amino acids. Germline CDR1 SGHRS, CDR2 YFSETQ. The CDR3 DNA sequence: TGCGCCAGCAGCTTATTCCGGGACCGGGACTCCCATCACGGGAATGAGCAGTTCTTC. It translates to CASSLFRDRDSHHGNEQFF.

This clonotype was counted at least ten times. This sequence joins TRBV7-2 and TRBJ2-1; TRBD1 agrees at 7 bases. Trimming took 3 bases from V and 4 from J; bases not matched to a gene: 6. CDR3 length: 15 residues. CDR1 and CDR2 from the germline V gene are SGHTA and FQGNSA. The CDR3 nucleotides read TGTGCCAGCAGCTTCGAGGCAGGGGGTTACAATGAGCAGTTCTTC. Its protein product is CASSFEAGGYNEQFF.

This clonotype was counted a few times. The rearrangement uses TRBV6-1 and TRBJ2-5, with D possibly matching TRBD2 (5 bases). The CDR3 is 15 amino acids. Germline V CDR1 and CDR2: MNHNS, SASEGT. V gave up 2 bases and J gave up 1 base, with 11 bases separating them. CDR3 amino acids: CASSENWRRQETQYF. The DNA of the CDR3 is TGTGCCAGCAGTGAAAATTGGAGGCGCCAAGAGACCCAGTACTTC.

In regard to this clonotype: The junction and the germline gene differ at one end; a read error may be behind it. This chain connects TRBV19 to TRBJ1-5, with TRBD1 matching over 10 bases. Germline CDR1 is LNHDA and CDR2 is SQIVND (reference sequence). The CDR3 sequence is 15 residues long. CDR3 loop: CAGSVGQGINQPQHF. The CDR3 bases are TGTGCCGGTAGTGTGGGACAGGGGATCAATCAGCCCCAGCATTTT.

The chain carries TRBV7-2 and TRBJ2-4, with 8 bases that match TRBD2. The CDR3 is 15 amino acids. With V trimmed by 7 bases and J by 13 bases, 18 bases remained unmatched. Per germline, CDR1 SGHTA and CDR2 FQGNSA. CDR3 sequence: CASKTAGGTYNEQYF. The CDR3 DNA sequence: TGTGCCAGCAAGACTGCGGGAGGCACCTACAATGAGCAGTACTTC.

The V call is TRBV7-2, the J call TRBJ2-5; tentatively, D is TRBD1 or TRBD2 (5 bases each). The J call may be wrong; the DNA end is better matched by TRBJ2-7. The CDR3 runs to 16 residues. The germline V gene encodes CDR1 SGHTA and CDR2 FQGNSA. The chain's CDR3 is CASSQGWGRISYEQYF. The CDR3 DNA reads TGTGCCAGCAGCCAAGGGTGGGGACGCATCTCCTACGAGCAGTACTTC.

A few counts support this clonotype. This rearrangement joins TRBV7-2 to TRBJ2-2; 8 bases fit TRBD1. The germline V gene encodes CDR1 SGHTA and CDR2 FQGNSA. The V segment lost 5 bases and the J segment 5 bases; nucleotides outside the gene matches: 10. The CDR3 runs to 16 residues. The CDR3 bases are TGTGCCAGCAGCCCGACCTACAGGGGGACTACCGGGGAGCTGTTTTTT. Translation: CASSPTYRGTTGELFF. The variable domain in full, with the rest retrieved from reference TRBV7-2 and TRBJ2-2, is GAGVSQSPSNKVTEKGKDVELRCDPISGHTALYWYRQSLGQGLEFLIYFQGNSAPDKSGLPSDRFSAERTGGSVSTLTIQRTQQEDSAVYLCASSPTYRGTTGELFFGEGSRLTVL.

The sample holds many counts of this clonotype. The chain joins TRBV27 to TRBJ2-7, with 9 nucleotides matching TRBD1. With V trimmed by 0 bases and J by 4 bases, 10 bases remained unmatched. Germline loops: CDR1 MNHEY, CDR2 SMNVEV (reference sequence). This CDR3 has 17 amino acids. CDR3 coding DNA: TGTGCCAGCAGTTTATCGATGCTTAGACAGGGGGGATACGAGCAGTACTTC. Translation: CASSLSMLRQGGYEQYF.

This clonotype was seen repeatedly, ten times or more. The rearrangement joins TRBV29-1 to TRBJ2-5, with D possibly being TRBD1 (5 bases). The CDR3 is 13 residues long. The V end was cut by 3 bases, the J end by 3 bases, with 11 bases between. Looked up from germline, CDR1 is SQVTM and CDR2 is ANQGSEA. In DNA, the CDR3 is TGCAGCGTTGAGCAGGGCGGCAAAGAGACCCAGTACTTC. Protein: CSVEQGGKETQYF.

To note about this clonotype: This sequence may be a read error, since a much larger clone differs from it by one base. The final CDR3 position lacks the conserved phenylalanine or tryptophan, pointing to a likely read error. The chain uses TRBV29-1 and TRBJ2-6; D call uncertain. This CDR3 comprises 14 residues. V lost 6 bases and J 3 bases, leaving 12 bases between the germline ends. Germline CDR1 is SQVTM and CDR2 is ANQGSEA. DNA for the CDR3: TGCAGCGTGCCTAGGGATAGTGGGGCCAACGTCCTGACTCTC. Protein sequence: CSVPRDSGANVLTL.

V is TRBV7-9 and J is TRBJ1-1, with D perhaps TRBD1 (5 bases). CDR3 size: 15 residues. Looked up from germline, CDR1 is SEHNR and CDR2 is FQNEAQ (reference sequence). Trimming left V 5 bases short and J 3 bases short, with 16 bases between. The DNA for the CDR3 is TGTGCCAGCAGCCCCGAGGGGAATCTGCACACTGAAGCTTTCTTT. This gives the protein CASSPEGNLHTEAFF. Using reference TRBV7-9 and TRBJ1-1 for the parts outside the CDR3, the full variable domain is DTGVSQNPRHKITKRGQNVTFRCDPISEHNRLYWYRQTLGQGPEFLTYFQNEAQLEKSRLLSDRFSAERPKGSFSTLEIQRTEQGDSAMYLCASSPEGNLHTEAFFGQGTRLTVV.

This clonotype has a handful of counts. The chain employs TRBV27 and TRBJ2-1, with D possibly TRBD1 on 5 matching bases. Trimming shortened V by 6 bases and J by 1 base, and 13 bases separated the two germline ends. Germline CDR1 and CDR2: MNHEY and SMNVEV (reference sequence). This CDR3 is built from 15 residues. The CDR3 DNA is TGTGCCAGCAGCAGGGCCCCCCAATCCTACAATGAGCAGTTCTTC. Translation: CASSRAPQSYNEQFF.

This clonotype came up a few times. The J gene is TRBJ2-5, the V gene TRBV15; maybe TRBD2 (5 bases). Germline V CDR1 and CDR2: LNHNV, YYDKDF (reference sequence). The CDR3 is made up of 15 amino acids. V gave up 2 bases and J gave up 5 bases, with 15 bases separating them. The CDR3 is CATSRSWRGQETQYF. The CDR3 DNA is TGTGCCACCAGCAGATCATGGCGAGGGCAGGAGACCCAGTACTTC.

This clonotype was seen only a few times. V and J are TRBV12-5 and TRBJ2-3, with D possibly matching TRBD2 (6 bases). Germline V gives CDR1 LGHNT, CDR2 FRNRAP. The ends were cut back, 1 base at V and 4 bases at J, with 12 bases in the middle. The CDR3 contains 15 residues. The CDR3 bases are TGTGCTAGTGGTTTGGGACTAGTAGTCGCAGATACGCAGTATTTT. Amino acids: CASGLGLVVADTQYF.

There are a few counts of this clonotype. The CDR3 region is CASSLDTDGYTF. The CDR3 nucleotides read TGTGCCAGCAGCTTAGATACGGATGGCTACACCTTC. The rearrangement uses TRBV7-9 and TRBJ1-2; D is ambiguous. The CDR3 contains 12 residues. Germline V CDR1 and CDR2: SEHNR, FQNEAQ (reference sequence). Trimming cost V 1 base and J 6 bases, with 6 bases left between them. The full variable domain, its missing parts supplied by reference TRBV7-9 and TRBJ1-2, is DTGVSQNPRHKITKRGQNVTFRCDPISEHNRLYWYRQTLGQGPEFLTYFQNEAQLEKSRLLSDRFSAERPKGSFSTLEIQRTEQGDSAMYLCASSLDTDGYTFGSGTRLTVV.

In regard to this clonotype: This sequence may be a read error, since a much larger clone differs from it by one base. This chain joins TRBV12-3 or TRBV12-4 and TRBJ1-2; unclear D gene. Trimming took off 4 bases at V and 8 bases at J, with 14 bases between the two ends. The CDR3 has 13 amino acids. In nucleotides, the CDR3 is TGTGCCAGCAGTTCCAGGACGCCCCACGGCTACACCTTC. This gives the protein CASSSRTPHGYTF.

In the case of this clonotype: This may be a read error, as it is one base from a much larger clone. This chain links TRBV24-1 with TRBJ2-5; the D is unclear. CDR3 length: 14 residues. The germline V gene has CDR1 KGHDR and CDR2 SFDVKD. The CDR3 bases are TGTACCACCAGTGAGGTTGCGCAGCAAGAGACCCAGTACTTC. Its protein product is CTTSEVAQQETQYF.

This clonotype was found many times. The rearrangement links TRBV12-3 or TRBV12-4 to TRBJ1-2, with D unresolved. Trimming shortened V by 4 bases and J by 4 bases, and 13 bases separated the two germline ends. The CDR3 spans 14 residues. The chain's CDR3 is CASSWGGSSYGYTF. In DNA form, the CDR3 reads TGTGCCAGCAGTTGGGGAGGAAGCAGCTATGGCTACACCTTC.

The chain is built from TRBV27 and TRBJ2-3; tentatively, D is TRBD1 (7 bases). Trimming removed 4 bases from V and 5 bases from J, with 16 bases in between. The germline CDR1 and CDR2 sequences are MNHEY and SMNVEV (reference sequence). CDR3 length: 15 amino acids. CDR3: CASSWAQGGKDTQYF. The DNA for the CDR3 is TGTGCCAGCAGTTGGGCCCAGGGGGGAAAAGATACGCAGTATTTT.

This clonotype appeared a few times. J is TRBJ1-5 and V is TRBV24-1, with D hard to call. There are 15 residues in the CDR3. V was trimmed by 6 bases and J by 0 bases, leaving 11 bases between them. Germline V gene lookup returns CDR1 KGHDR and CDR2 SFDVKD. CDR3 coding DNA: TGTGCCACCAGTTCTTCCAGTTATAGCAATCAGCCCCAGCATTTT. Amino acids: CATSSSSYSNQPQHF.

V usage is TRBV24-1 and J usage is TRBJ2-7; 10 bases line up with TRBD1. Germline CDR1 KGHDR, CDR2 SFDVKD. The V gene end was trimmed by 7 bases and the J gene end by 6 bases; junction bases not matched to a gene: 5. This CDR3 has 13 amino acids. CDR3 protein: CATRGTGDSEQYF. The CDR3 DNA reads TGTGCCACCAGAGGGACAGGGGATAGCGAGCAGTACTTC.

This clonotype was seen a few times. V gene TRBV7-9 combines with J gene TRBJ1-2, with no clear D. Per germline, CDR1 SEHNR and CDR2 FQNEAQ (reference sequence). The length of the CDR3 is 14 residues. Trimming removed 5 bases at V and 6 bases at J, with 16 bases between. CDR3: CASSQLDETNGYTF. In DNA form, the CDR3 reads TGTGCCAGCAGCCAATTGGACGAGACGAATGGCTACACCTTC.

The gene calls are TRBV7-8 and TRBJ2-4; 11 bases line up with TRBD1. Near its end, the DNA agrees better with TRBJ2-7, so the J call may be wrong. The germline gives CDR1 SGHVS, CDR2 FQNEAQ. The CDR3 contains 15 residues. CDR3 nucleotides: TGTGCCAGCAGCGTCCGGGACAGGGGGATGAACGAGCAGTACTTC. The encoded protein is CASSVRDRGMNEQYF.

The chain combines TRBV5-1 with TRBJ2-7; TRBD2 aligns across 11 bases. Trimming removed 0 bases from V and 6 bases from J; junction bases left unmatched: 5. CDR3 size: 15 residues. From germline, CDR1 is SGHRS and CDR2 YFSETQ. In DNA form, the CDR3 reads TGCGCCAGCAGCTTGGTCCTAGCGGGAGGACCCGAGCAGTACTTC. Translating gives CASSLVLAGGPEQYF.

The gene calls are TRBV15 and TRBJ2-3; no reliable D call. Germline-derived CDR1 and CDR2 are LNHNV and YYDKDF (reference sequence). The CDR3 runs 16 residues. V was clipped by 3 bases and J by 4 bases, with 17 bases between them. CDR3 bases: TGTGCCACCAGCAGGGATCGATGGGGTGGGGCAGATACGCAGTATTTT. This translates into CATSRDRWGGADTQYF.

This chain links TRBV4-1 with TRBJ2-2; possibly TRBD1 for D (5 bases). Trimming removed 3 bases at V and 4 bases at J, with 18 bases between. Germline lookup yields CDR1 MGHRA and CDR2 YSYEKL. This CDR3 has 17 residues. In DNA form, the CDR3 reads TGCGCCAGCAGCCAGGGCCCTGCAGGGTCGAGCACCGGGGAGCTGTTTTTT. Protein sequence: CASSQGPAGSSTGELFF.

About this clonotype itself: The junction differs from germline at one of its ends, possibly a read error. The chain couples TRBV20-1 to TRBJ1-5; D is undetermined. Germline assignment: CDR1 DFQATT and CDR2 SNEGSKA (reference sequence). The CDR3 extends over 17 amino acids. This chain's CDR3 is CSARVPFGVYSNQPKHF. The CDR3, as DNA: TGCAGTGCTAGAGTACCGTTTGGGGTTTATAGCAATCAGCCCAAGCATTTT.

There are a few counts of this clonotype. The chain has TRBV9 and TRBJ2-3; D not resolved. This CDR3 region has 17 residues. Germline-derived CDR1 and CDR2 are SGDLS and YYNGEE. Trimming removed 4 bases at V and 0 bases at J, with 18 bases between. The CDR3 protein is CASSPQIRTVSTDTQYF. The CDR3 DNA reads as TGTGCCAGCAGCCCCCAAATTAGGACGGTGAGCACAGATACGCAGTATTTT.

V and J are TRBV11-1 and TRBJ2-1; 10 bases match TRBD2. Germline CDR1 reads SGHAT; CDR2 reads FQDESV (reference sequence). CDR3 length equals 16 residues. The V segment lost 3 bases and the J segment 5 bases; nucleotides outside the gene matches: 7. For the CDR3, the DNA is TGTGCCAGCAGCTTCCCTCATAGCGGGGGGAACAATGAGCAGTTCTTC. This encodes CASSFPHSGGNNEQFF.

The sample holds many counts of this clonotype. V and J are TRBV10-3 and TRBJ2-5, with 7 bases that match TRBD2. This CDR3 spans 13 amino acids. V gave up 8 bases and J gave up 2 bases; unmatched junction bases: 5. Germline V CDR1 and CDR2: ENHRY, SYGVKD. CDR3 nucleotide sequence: TGTGCCATCGGCGGGGGTCCTCAAGAGACCCAGTACTTC. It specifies CAIGGGPQETQYF.

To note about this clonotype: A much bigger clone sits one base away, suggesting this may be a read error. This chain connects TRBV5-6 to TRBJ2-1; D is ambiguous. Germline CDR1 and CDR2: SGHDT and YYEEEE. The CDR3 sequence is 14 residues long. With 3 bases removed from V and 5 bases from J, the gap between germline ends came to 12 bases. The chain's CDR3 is CASSWVTHHNEQFF. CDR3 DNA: TGTGCCAGCAGCTGGGTGACACACCACAATGAGCAGTTCTTC.